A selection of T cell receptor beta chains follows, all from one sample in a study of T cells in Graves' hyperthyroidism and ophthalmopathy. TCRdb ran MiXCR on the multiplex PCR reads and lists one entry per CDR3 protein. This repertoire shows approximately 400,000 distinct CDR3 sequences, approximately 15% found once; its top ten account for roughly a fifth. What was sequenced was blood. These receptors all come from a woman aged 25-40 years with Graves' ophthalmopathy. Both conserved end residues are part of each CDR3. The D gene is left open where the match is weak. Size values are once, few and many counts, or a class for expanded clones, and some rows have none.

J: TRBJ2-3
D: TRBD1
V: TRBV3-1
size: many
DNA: TGTGCCAGCAGCCCTCGACAGGGGGATGCAGATACGCAGTATTTT
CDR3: CASSPRQGDADTQYF

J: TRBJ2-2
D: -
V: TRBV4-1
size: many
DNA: TGCGCCAGCAGCCCCCGGCCCGGGGAGCTGTTTTTT
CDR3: CASSPRPGELFF

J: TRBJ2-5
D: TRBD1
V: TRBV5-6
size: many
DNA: TGTGCCAGCAGCAAACCGGGACAGGGAGACCCATCCGGCAAACAAGAGACCCAGTACTTC
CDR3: CASSKPGQGDPSGKQETQYF

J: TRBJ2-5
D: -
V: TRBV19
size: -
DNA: TGTGCCAGTAGTGCAGGAGGGGGCCAGGAGACCCAGTACTTC
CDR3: CASSAGGGQETQYF

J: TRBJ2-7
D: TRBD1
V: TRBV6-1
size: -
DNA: TGTGCCAGTTGGGACAGAGGCTCCTACGAGCAGTACTTC
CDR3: CASWDRGSYEQYF

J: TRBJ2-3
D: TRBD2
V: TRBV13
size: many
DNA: TGTGCCAGCAGCCAAGTACTAGCGGGGGGGCCTTTAGGCACAGATACGCAGTATTTT
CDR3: CASSQVLAGGPLGTDTQYF

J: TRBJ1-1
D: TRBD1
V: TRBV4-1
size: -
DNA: TGCGCCAGCAGCGACCTGACAGGGGGCGCGTACACTGAAGCTTTCTTT
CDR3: CASSDLTGGAYTEAFF

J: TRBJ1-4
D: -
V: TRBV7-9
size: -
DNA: TGTGCCAGCAGCCTCGGTGGGGAAAGACTGTTTTTT
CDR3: CASSLGGERLFF

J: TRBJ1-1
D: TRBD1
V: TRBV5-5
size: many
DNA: TGTGCCAGCACCATGAGGGACAGGGCTTTGAACACTGAAGCTTTCTTT
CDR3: CASTMRDRALNTEAFF

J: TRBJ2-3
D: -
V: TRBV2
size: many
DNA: TGTGCCACTACGTTACCAGATACGCAGTATTTT
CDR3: CATTLPDTQYF

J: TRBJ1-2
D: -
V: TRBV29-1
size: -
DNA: TGCAGCGTCCTGGGCTGCACCTTC
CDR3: CSVLGCTF

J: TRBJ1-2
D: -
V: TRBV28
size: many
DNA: TGTGCCAGTCAAACCTCCCAGGGTTACTATGGCTACACCTTC
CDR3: CASQTSQGYYGYTF

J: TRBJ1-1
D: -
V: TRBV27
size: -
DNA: TGTGCCAGCAGTTTGAAAGACCCGAACACTGAAGCTTTCTTT
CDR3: CASSLKDPNTEAFF

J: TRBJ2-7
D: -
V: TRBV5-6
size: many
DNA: TGTGCCAGCAGTTGGGGAGATTACGAGCAGTACTTC
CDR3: CASSWGDYEQYF

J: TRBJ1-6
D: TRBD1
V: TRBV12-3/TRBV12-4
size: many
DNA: TGTGCCAGCAGTACCGGGACAGGAGGTTCACCCCTCCACTTT
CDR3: CASSTGTGGSPLHF

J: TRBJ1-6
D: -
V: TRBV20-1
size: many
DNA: TGCAGTGCACCACACGGCGGGAATTCACCCCTCCACTTT
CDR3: CSAPHGGNSPLHF

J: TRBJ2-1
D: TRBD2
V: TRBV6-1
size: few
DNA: TGTGCCAGCAGGGTCGTAGCGGGGGGGAGCTCCTACAATGAGCAGTTCTTC
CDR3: CASRVVAGGSSYNEQFF

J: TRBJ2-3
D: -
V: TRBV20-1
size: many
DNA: TGCAGTGCCAGGGGGGGCACAGATACGCAGTATTTT
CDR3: CSARGGTDTQYF

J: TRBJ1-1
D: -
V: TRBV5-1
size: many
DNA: TGCGCCAGCAGCCCCAGGGCGAACACTGAAGCTTTCTTT
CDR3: CASSPRANTEAFF

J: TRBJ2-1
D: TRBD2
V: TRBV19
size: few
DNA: TGTGCCAGTAGTATGGGACGGTCTAGCGGGGGCCGCAATGAGCAGTTCTTC
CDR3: CASSMGRSSGGRNEQFF

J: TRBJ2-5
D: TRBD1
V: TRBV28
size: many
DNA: TGTGCCAGCAGTTGGACAGGGGCCGACGAGACCCAGTACTTC
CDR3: CASSWTGADETQYF

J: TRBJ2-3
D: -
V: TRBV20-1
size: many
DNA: TGCAGTGCGGGGGGCAGCACAGATACGCAGTATTTT
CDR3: CSAGGSTDTQYF

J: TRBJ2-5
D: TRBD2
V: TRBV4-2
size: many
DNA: TGTGCCAGCAGCCAGGAACTAGCGGGGGTTGAGACCCAGTACTTC
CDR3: CASSQELAGVETQYF

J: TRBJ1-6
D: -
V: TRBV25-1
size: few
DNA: TGTGCCAGCAGTGAATCGTCGACAGGACCAATCATCTCACCCCTCCACTTT
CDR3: CASSESSTGPIISPLHF

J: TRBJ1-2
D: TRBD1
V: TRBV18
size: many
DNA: TGTGCCAGCTCACCAGTTCAGGACAGGGCGCTTGGCTACACCTTC
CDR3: CASSPVQDRALGYTF

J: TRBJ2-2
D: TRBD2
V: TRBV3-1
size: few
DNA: TGTGCCAGCAGCTTCGTCGGGGGGGCGGGGACCGGGGAGCTGTTTTTT
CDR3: CASSFVGGAGTGELFF

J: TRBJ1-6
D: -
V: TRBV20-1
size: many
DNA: TGCAGTGCTAGTTTAGTTACAGCCTATAATTCACCCCTCCACTTT
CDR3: CSASLVTAYNSPLHF

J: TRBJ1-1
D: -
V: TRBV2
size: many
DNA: TGTGCCAGCAGTGAAGAGGGGATTCGGAACACTGAAGCTTTCTTT
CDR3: CASSEEGIRNTEAFF

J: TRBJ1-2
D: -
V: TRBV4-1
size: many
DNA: TGCGCCAGCAGCCAAGAGATGGATAGGAACCTTGGCTACACCTTC
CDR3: CASSQEMDRNLGYTF

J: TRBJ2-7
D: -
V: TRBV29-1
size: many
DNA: TGCAGCGCTACCGTTACCTCCTACGAGCAGTACTTC
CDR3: CSATVTSYEQYF

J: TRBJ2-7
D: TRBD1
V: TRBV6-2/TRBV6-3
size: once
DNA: TGTGCCAGCAGGCCCTGGACAGGGGACAATGAGCAGTACTTC
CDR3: CASRPWTGDNEQYF

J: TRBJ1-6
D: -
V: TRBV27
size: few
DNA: TGTGCCAGCAGTTTAGTCTGGGGCGCGGATAATTCACCCCTCCACTTT
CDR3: CASSLVWGADNSPLHF

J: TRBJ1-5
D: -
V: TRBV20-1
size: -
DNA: TGCAGTGCTAGAGATCTTGGGCAGGGGTATCAGCCCCAGCATTTT
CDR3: CSARDLGQGYQPQHF